The 16 T cell receptor beta chains given below trace back to one sample, sequenced in a study of shared clonotypes between healthy human individuals. Profiled with immunoSEQ multiplex PCR; TCRdb holds only in-frame clones, not every one. The repertoire consists of about 2.3 million clones, with roughly 92% occurring once and the leading ten covering 0.3% to 0.45%. Sequencing input: naive CD4+ T cells from PBMCs. Noted subset: CD45RA+ positively selected. The source of these receptors is a man younger than 35 in good health. Some clones in this sample may be carry-over from other donors' samples.

As for this clone: Other DNA sequences in this specimen translate into the identical CDR3. The chain combines TRBV19 with TRBJ2-7; 8 bases match TRBD2. This CDR3 contains 11 residues. The V gene end was trimmed by 11 bases and the J gene end by 4 bases; junction bases not matched to a gene: 4. The germline CDR1 and CDR2 sequences are LNHDA and SQIVND (reference sequence). CDR3 nucleotide sequence: TGTGCCTCACGGGGGGGTTACGAGCAGTACTTC. This encodes CASRGGYEQYF.

This clone was seen only a few times. V usage is TRBV4-3 and J usage is TRBJ1-1; D is uncertain. V dropped 1 base and J dropped 7 bases, with 10 bases sitting between them. The CDR3 length is 13 residues. CDR1 and CDR2 (germline): LGHNA, YSLEER. CDR3 sequence reads: CASSQGPGYEAFF. CDR3 bases: TGCGCCAGCAGCCAAGGGCCTGGCTATGAAGCTTTCTTT.

The chain recombines TRBV27 with TRBJ1-2; 8 nucleotides match TRBD1. V shed 8 bases, J shed 4 bases, and the junction held 12 bases outside the gene matches. Germline-derived CDR1 and CDR2 are MNHEY and SMNVEV (reference sequence). The CDR3 is made up of 15 amino acids. The CDR3 sequence is CASSGAGGLVYGYTF. CDR3 in DNA: TGTGCCAGCTCCGGGGCAGGGGGCCTTGTCTATGGCTACACCTTC.

The chain is built from TRBV12-5 and TRBJ2-1, with 8 positions matching TRBD1. CDR1 is LGHNT and CDR2 is FRNRAP in the germline V gene. The CDR3 has 14 residues. The V segment lost 1 base and the J segment 9 bases; nucleotides outside the gene matches: 5. The CDR3, as DNA: TGTGCTAGTGGTTTGGGGATGGACAGGGCTGAGCAGTTCTTC. Its translation: CASGLGMDRAEQFF.

As regards this clone: In the same sample, other DNA sequences code for this CDR3. The chain carries TRBV28 and TRBJ2-7; D unresolved. Trimming took 5 bases from V and 4 from J, leaving 9 bases between them. The germline CDR1 and CDR2 sequences are MDHEN and SYDVKM. The CDR3 is made up of 12 amino acids. CDR3 loop: CASSPRPYEQYF. In DNA, the CDR3 is TGTGCCAGCAGTCCTCGTCCTTACGAGCAGTACTTC.

This sequence joins TRBV7-2 and TRBJ2-1; tentatively, D is TRBD2 (6 bases). The CDR3 is made up of 17 amino acids. The ends were cut back, 4 bases at V and 3 bases at J, with 19 bases in the middle. CDR1 and CDR2 from the germline V gene are SGHTA and FQGNSA. Here the CDR3 reads CASSSTGLATNYNEQFF. CDR3 nucleotide sequence: TGTGCCAGCAGCTCTACTGGGCTAGCGACTAACTACAATGAGCAGTTCTTC.

The V and J genes are TRBV4-3 and TRBJ2-3; D uncertain. The V end lost 0 bases, the J end lost 3 bases, and 7 bases lay between the germline ends. Germline loops: CDR1 LGHNA, CDR2 YSLEER. This CDR3 is built from 14 residues. CDR3 nucleotide sequence: TGCGCCAGCAGCCAAGACCGACGAACAGATACGCAGTATTTT. Residues: CASSQDRRTDTQYF.

This chain joins TRBV28 and TRBJ2-3, with 7 bases lining up with TRBD1. This CDR3 has 16 amino acids. Germline V gene lookup returns CDR1 MDHEN and CDR2 SYDVKM. The V and J ends lost 4 bases and 2 bases, in that order; junction bases with no gene match: 9. CDR3 nucleotides: TGTGCCAGCAGTTCCACAGGGGCGCCATCCACAGATACGCAGTATTTT. Its translation is CASSSTGAPSTDTQYF.

The genes are TRBV6-6 and TRBJ1-2; no reliable D call. From germline, CDR1 is MNHNY and CDR2 SVGAGI (reference sequence). This CDR3 is 13 amino acids long. Trimming shortened V by 3 bases and J by 8 bases, and 13 bases separated the two germline ends. The CDR3 region is CASSYSKTGGYTF. CDR3 coding DNA: TGTGCCAGCAGTTATTCGAAGACTGGGGGCTACACCTTC.

This clone was found once. The V gene is TRBV11-2, the J gene TRBJ2-3; 8 positions match TRBD2. With 5 bases clipped from V and 1 base from J, the junction kept 11 bases outside the gene matches. Germline CDR1 and CDR2: SGHAT and FQNNGV. The CDR3 runs to 17 residues. The CDR3 sequence: CASSRPLTGRGTDTQYF. The CDR3 DNA is TGTGCCAGCAGCCGCCCCCTGACCGGGAGGGGCACAGATACGCAGTATTTT.

The chain has TRBV7-3 and TRBJ1-1; tentative D call: TRBD1 (6 bases). Germline V gene sequence: CDR1 SGHTA, CDR2 FQGTGA. The CDR3 totals 12 residues. Trimming took off 6 bases at V and 8 bases at J, with 13 bases between the two ends. CDR3 sequence (DNA): TGTGCCAGCAGTCAGGGGAGGGGCGAAGCTTTCTTT. Protein product: CASSQGRGEAFF.

The V gene is TRBV10-3, the J gene TRBJ2-7; TRBD1 matches 8 bases. CDR1 is ENHRY and CDR2 is SYGVKD in the germline V gene. Trimming cost V 10 bases and J 5 bases; bases outside gene matches: 10. This CDR3 contains 13 residues. The CDR3 loop reads CATGQGRGDEQYF. CDR3 DNA: TGTGCCACAGGACAGGGAAGAGGGGACGAGCAGTACTTC.

Note on this clone: This sample also contains other DNA sequences that code for the same CDR3. The J gene is TRBJ1-1, the V gene TRBV28; 8 bases align to TRBD1. The V segment lost 4 bases and the J segment 1 base; nucleotides outside the gene matches: 5. CDR1 and CDR2 from the germline V gene are MDHEN and SYDVKM. The CDR3 is 15 residues long. The CDR3 is CASSSPGQGNTEAFF. The CDR3 region has the DNA TGTGCCAGCAGTTCGCCCGGACAGGGGAACACTGAAGCTTTCTTT.

In the case of this clone: The sample has other DNA sequences that encode this CDR3 too. This chain links TRBV4-1 with TRBJ2-7, with D tentatively TRBD2 (6 bases). The CDR3 is made up of 13 amino acids. CDR1 is MGHRA and CDR2 is YSYEKL in the germline V gene. The germline V and J ends were trimmed by 3 bases and 6 bases, with 12 bases remaining between them. The DNA for the CDR3 is TGCGCCAGCAGCCAGACGGGACTCGGCGAGCAGTACTTC. It is translated as CASSQTGLGEQYF.

The rearrangement joins TRBV11-3 to TRBJ1-1; D ambiguous. Trimming took off 6 bases at V and 7 bases at J, with 15 bases between the two ends. The V gene's germline CDR1 is SGHNT and CDR2 YENEEA. This CDR3 comprises 13 residues. As DNA, the CDR3 is TGTGCCAGCAGTCGAGCGGGGTGGGGTGAAGCTTTCTTT. Translation gives CASSRAGWGEAFF.

The J gene is TRBJ2-5, the V gene TRBV5-1; 14 bases align to TRBD2. V was pared by 4 bases and J by 5 bases, with 10 bases of the junction left unmatched. The CDR3 spans 17 residues. Germline loops: CDR1 SGHRS, CDR2 YFSETQ. The CDR3 protein is CASSLGTSGSSAETQYF. DNA for the CDR3: TGCGCCAGCAGCCTCGGGACTAGCGGGAGTTCGGCGGAGACCCAGTACTTC.